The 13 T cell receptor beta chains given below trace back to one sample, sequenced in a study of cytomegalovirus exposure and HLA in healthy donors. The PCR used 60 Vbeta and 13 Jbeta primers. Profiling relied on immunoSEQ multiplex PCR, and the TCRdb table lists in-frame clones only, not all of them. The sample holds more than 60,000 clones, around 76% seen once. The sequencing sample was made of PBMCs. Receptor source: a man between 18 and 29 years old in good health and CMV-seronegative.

For the CDR3, the DNA is TGTGCCAGCAGTGGGGGACTTTTCGGGGAGCTGTTTTTT. It is translated as CASSGGLFGELFF. The chain links TRBV28 to TRBJ2-2, with D possibly TRBD2 on 6 matching bases. Germline CDR1 and CDR2: MDHEN and SYDVKM. This CDR3 is built from 13 residues. With 5 bases removed from V and 7 bases from J, the gap between germline ends came to 11 bases.

In nucleotides, the CDR3 is TGCGCCAGCAGCCAAGATCTATTGACAGGGGGCAGGGAGACCCAGTACTTC. This gives the protein CASSQDLLTGGRETQYF. The V and J genes are TRBV4-3 and TRBJ2-5, with 10 bases that match TRBD1. Germline V gene lookup returns CDR1 LGHNA and CDR2 YSLEER. The CDR3 length is 17 residues. The V segment lost 0 bases and the J segment 5 bases; nucleotides outside the gene matches: 9.

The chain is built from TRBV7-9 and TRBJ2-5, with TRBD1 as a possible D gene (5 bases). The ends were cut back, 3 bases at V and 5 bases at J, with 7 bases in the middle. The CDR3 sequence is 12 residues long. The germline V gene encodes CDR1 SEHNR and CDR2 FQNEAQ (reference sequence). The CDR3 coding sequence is TGTGCCAGCAGCTTCAGGGCGGAGACCCAGTACTTC. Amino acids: CASSFRAETQYF.

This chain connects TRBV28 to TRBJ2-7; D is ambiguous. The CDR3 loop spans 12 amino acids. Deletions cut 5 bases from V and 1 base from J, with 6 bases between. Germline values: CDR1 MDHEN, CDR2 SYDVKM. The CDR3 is CASSGQSYEQYV. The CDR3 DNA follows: TGTGCCAGCAGTGGGCAGTCCTACGAGCAGTACGTC.

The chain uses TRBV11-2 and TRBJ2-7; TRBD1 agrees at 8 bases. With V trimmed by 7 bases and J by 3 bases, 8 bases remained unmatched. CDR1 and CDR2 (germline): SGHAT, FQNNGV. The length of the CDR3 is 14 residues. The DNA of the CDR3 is TGTGCCAGCACTGATTCAGACAGGGGCTACGAGCAGTACTTC. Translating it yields CASTDSDRGYEQYF.

In DNA form, the CDR3 reads TGCGCCAGCAGTGGAGCCGCCCCCACCCGGGGGGCCGGAACTGAAGCTTTCTTT. Residues: CASSGAAPTRGAGTEAFF. The J gene is TRBJ1-1, the V gene TRBV10-2, with a weak D call TRBD1 (6 bases). The germline CDR1 and CDR2 sequences are WSHSY and SAAADI. The V end was cut by 4 bases, the J end by 5 bases, with 26 bases between. CDR3 length: 18 amino acids.

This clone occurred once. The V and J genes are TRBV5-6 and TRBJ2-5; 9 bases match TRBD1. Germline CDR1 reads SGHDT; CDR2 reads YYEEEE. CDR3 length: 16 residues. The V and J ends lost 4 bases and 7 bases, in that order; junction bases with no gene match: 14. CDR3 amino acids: CASSRPRDREFGTQYF. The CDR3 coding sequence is TGTGCCAGCAGCCGACCTCGGGACAGGGAGTTTGGGACCCAGTACTTC.

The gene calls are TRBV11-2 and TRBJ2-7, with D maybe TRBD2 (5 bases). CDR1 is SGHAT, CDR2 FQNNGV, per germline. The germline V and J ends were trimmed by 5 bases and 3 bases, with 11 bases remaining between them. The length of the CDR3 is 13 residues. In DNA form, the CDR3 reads TGTGCCAGCAGCATTGGACGGGACTACGAGCAGTACGTC. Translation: CASSIGRDYEQYV.

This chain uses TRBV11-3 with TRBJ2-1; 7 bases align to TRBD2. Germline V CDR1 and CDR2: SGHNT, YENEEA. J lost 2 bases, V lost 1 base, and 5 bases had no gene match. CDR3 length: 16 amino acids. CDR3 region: CASSLASSGAYNEQFF. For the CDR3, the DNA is TGTGCCAGCAGCTTAGCTTCTAGCGGAGCCTACAATGAGCAGTTCTTC.

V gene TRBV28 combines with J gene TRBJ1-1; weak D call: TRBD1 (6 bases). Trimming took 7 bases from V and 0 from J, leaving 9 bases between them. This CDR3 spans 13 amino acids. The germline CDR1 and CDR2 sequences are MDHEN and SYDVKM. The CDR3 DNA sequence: TGTGCCAGCAAACAGGGTTTGAACACTGAAGCTTTCTTT. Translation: CASKQGLNTEAFF.

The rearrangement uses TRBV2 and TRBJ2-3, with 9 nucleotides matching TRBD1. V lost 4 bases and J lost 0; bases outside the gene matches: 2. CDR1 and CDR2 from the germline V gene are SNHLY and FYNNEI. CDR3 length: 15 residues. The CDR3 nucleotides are TGTGCCAGCAGTGTGGGACAGGGAAGCACAGATACGCAGTATTTT. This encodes CASSVGQGSTDTQYF. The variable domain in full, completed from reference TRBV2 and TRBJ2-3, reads EPEVTQTPSHQVTQMGQEVILRCVPISNHLYFYWYRQILGQKVEFLVSFYNNEISEKSEIFDDQFSVERPDGSNFTLKIRSTKLEDSAMYFCASSVGQGSTDTQYFGPGTRLTVL.

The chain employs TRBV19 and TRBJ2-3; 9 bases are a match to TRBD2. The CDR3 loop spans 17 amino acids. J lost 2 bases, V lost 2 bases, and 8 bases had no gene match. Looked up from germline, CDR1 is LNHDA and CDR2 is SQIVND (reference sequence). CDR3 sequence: CASSIQLLAGPTDTQYF. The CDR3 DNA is TGTGCCAGTAGTATACAGCTCCTAGCGGGGCCCACAGATACGCAGTATTTT.

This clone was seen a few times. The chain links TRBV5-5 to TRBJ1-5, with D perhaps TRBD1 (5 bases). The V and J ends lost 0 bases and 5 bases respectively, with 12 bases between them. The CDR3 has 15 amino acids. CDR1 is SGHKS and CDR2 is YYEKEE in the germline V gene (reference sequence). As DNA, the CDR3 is TGTGCCAGCAGCTTGGGGGGCAGGGCTCATCAGCCCCAGCATTTT. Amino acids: CASSLGGRAHQPQHF.